These 8 T cell receptor beta chains share one sample of origin, sequenced in a study of CD8 T cells in Susac syndrome. RNA, at about 0.45 to 1 ug, was reverse transcribed with random hexamers. Via MiXCR, TCRdb re-called the immunoSEQ multiplex PCR reads, giving one row per CDR3 protein. This sample has about 300,000 distinct CDR3 sequences, with around 92% found just once. Sequencing input: CD4+ T cells from PBMCs. Receptor source: a human donor with multiple sclerosis.

The chain is built from TRBV24-1 and TRBJ2-3; tentatively, D is TRBD2 (6 bases). Trimming pared 4 bases from V and 6 bases from J, leaving 10 bases between. The CDR3 is 13 residues long. CDR1 and CDR2 from the germline V gene are KGHDR and SFDVKD. CDR3 region: CATSDGSLDTQYF. The CDR3 DNA follows: TGTGCCACCAGTGACGGGAGCTTGGATACGCAGTATTTT.

J is TRBJ2-3 and V is TRBV7-9; the D gene is possibly TRBD2 (6 bases). The CDR3 is 16 amino acids. With 5 bases removed from V and 3 bases from J, the gap between germline ends came to 18 bases. From germline, CDR1 is SEHNR and CDR2 FQNEAQ (reference sequence). Here the CDR3 DNA reads TGTGCCAGCAGCCGCCCTAGCGCTAAGGGGACAGATACGCAGTATTTT. It encodes CASSRPSAKGTDTQYF.

The chain uses TRBV29-1 and TRBJ1-1; no clear D gene. This CDR3 region has 12 residues. Germline assignment: CDR1 SQVTM and CDR2 ANQGSEA. Trimming stripped 6 bases from V and 6 bases from J, with 14 bases between. Here the CDR3 DNA reads TGCAGCGTCGGTAGCTGGGCAGCTGAAGCTTTCTTT. As protein: CSVGSWAAEAFF. Together with reference TRBV29-1 and TRBJ1-1, the CDR3 gives the full variable domain: SAVISQKPSRDICQRGTSLTIQCQVDSQVTMMFWYRQQPGQSLTLIATANQGSEATYESGFVIDKFPISRPNLTFSTLTVSNMSPEDSSIYLCSVGSWAAEAFFGQGTRLTVV.

There are a few counts of this clonotype. The rearrangement joins TRBV9 to TRBJ2-1; 11 nucleotides line up with TRBD2. Looked up from germline, CDR1 is SGDLS and CDR2 is YYNGEE. With V trimmed by 5 bases and J by 1 base, 2 bases remained unmatched. The CDR3 is 15 residues long. The CDR3 sequence is CASSGTSGSYNEQFF. The CDR3 nucleotides read TGTGCCAGCAGTGGGACTAGCGGTTCCTACAATGAGCAGTTCTTC. Full variable domain (remainder filled in from reference TRBV9 and TRBJ2-1): DSGVTQTPKHLITATGQRVTLRCSPRSGDLSVYWYQQSLDQGLQFLIQYYNGEERAKGNILERFSAQQFPDLHSELNLSSLELGDSALYFCASSGTSGSYNEQFFGPGTRLTVL.

The chain has TRBV29-1 and TRBJ2-7; perhaps TRBD2 as D (6 bases). V dropped 6 bases and J dropped 7 bases, with 19 bases sitting between them. Per germline, CDR1 SQVTM and CDR2 ANQGSEA. CDR3 length: 13 residues. CDR3: CSVPIGYGREQYF. For the CDR3, the DNA is TGCAGCGTCCCGATTGGGTACGGGAGAGAGCAGTACTTC.

The V call is TRBV5-1, the J call TRBJ2-5; 9 positions match TRBD1. Trimming at V came to 4 bases and at J to 1 base, leaving 5 bases not matched to a gene. Germline-derived CDR1 and CDR2 are SGHRS and YFSETQ. The CDR3 loop spans 15 amino acids. The CDR3 loop is CASSLQTGGQETQYF. Written as DNA, the CDR3 is TGCGCCAGCAGCCTTCAGACAGGGGGCCAAGAGACCCAGTACTTC.

This clonotype occurred once. The genes are TRBV9 and TRBJ2-2; the D gene is possibly TRBD1 (6 bases). V was pared by 3 bases and J by 6 bases, with 15 bases between. CDR1 is SGDLS, CDR2 YYNGEE, per germline. The length of the CDR3 is 15 residues. The CDR3 sequence: CASSAAGTQPGELFF. The CDR3 DNA reads as TGTGCCAGCAGCGCCGCCGGGACACAACCCGGGGAGCTGTTTTTT.

The rearrangement uses TRBV7-6 and TRBJ1-5; possible D gene TRBD1, 6 bases. Germline assignment: CDR1 SGHVS and CDR2 FNYEAQ. The germline V and J ends were trimmed by 0 bases and 1 base, with 10 bases remaining between them. The CDR3 is made up of 16 amino acids. The CDR3 sequence: CASSLATGQSNQPQHF. The CDR3 nucleotides read TGTGCCAGCAGCTTAGCAACCGGACAGAGCAATCAGCCCCAGCATTTT.